This TCR beta chain was recovered during a study of blood T cell repertoires in COVID-19. Study-wide background: Some COVID-19 samples were acute and others convalescent; all came from the United States, Italy and Spain. Sources were T cells, B-cell-depleted T cells, or PBMCs; the material itself was cDNA or gDNA.

Sequenced by immunoSEQ multiplex PCR; TCRdb stores in-frame clones only, minus some. The repertoire holds 270,000 or so clones, with under 90% as singletons. Germline CDR1 SGHRS, CDR2 YFSETQ. Trimming left V 4 bases short and J 9 bases short, with 20 bases between. CDR3 length: 16 amino acids. Sequenced material: peripheral blood. V and J are TRBV5-1 and TRBJ1-6; D not resolved. The TCR was taken from a woman aged 40 to 49 who had recovered from COVID-19. CDR3 in DNA: TGCGCCAGCAGCCACATCTCCGGAGGGTTCGGTTCACCCCTCCACTTT. Its protein product is CASSHISGGFGSPLHF.